This record looks at one TCR beta chain sequence and its context. This clone turned up a few times. This receptor's antigen is unknown. The sample holds no much larger clone one base away, and base qualities are not on file. The method behind the library was the immunoSEQ multiplex PCR assay. RNA was extracted from all samples and reverse transcribed into cDNA, which served as template for TCR sequencing. First-strand cDNA was synthesized using SuperScript III with a 2:1 mix of oligo-dT and random hexamers. A synthetic immune receptor repertoire was used to measure amplification bias, and any remaining bias was corrected computationally. As for the original processing: Raw reads were preprocessed for error removal, and CDR3 was defined according to IMGT conventions as running from the conserved cysteine to phenylalanine. Clonality was computed as 1 minus the Shannon entropy, with the entropy normalized by log2 of the number of productive unique TCRs. Whether each scalp clone was CD4 or CD8 was inferred by checking scalp TCRbeta sequences against the CD4 and CD8 repertoires from sorted blood. Here the immuneACCESS table is served through TCRdb, limited to in-frame sequences with V and J called. Missing clones are a known gap in these copies; in checked studies unresolved V genes cover under half, and the rest lacks a known reason. The D gene and trimming were derived from the DNA, and the V and J assignments and clone size from that table. This sample has 110,000 to 150,000 clones in its table, and around three fifths of those were observed once. Roughly 6.7% of the sample is in the top ten clones.

This specimen's time point label, per the study, means: baseline before oral tofacitinib. From alopecia areata patients, peripheral blood was collected along with lesional scalp punch biopsies. PBMCs were isolated by density centrifugation and stained for CD3, CD4 and CD8, and CD4+ and CD8+ T cells were sorted on a FACSAria. CDR1 and CDR2 are drawn from the germline V gene: SNHLY, FYNNEI. The CDR3 starts with the cysteine, ends with the phenylalanine, and has 14 residues. CDR3 DNA is the only sequence kept; it has 42 bases, read in frame from the first base. Trimming removed 8 bases from V and 2 bases from J; the gene matches leave 7 bases unexplained. This specimen comes from a study of CD8+ T cells in alopecia areata (dated by TCRdb to between 2018 and 2020). For the wider study: The treated patients took part in an open-label pilot trial in which moderate-to-severe alopecia areata was treated with oral tofacitinib at 5 to 10 mg twice daily. TCRbeta CDR3 regions were amplified by immunoSEQ multiplex PCR using 35 Vbeta forward and 13 Jbeta reverse primers. Scalp clonality was compared across normal scalp (n=4), patchy alopecia areata scalp (n=8), and alopecia totalis/universalis scalp (n=8). Human TCRbeta sequencing covered scalp tissue and sorted CD4+ and CD8+ peripheral blood T cells from patchy and totalis/universalis alopecia areata patients and healthy controls. RNA was obtained with the PAXgene miRNA kit for fixed scalp, the miRNeasy kit for PBMCs, and the RNeasy kit for mouse skin. Tofacitinib was administered for 6 to 18 months, and 6 months of follow-up off drug were then conducted to assess delayed response and recurrence. High-throughput TCRbeta sequencing was used to examine T cell clonal expansion in alopecia areata in both the C3H/HeJ mouse model and human patients. Biopsies were taken from tofacitinib-treated patients at baseline and at 4 and 24 weeks of treatment, and a later scalp biopsy was taken in several of the tofacitinib-treated patients.

What the work shows at the level of the full study, not this receptor alone: Unlike mouse skin, which is dominated by gammadelta T cells, normal human skin has resident alphabeta T cells that are also sequenced, and this complicates analysis of the scalp TCR repertoire. Compared with mice, TCR sequences shared between patients were less clear, possibly partly because of HLA diversity across the patient population. Higher clonality and more expanded CD8+ clones were observed in lesional scalp than in normal scalp, particularly in alopecia totalis/universalis, a finding suggestive of antigenic drive.

Source: CD4+ T cells sorted from blood, taken at week 0. The TCR originated in a human donor with alopecia areata. The chain is made from TRBV2 and TRBJ2-5, and 8 junction bases match TRBD2. The sequence in DNA is TGTGCCAGCCGGACTAGCTGGTTACAAGAGACCCAGTACTTC. This yields the protein CASRTSWLQETQYF.